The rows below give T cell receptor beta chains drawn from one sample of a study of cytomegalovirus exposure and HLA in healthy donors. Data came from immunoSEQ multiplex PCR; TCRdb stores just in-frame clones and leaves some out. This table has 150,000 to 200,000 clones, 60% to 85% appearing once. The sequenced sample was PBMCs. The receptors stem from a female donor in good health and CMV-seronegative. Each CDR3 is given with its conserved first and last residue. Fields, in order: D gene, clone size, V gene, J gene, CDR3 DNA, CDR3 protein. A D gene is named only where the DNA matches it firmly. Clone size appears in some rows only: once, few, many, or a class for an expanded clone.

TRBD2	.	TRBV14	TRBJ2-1	TGTGCCAGCAGCCAAGGACTAGCGGGAGCGGACGAGCAGTTCTTC	CASSQGLAGADEQFF
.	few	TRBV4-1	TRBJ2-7	TGCGCCAGCAGCCAAGCCCCGGTAGTCTACGAGCAGTACTTC	CASSQAPVVYEQYF
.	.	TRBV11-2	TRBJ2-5	TGTGCCAGCAGCCAGAAGGAGACCCAGTACTTC	CASSQKETQYF
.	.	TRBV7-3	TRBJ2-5	TGTGCCAGCAGCTTAAGGTCAGCGGGTACTTACCAAGAGACCCAGTACTTC	CASSLRSAGTYQETQYF
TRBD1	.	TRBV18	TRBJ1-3	TGTGCCAGCTCCCCGACAGGGACTTTTGGAAACACCATATATTTT	CASSPTGTFGNTIYF
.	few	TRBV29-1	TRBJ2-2	TGCAGCGTCAAAGAACCGGGACAAATTTCCGGGGAGCTGTTTTTT	CSVKEPGQISGELFF
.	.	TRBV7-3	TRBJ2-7	TGTGCCAGCAGCAAGTCTGCTATCTCCTACGAGCAGTACTTC	CASSKSAISYEQYF
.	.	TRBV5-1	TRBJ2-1	TGCGCCAGCAGCTTTGACATTTACAATGAGCAGTTCTTC	CASSFDIYNEQFF
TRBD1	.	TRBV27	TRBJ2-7	TGTGCCAGCAGGGGGACAGGGAACTACGAGCAGTACTTC	CASRGTGNYEQYF
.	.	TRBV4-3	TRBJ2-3	TGCGCCAGCAGCCCGGCTTTTGCGGGGTGGAGCACAGATACGCAGTATTTT	CASSPAFAGWSTDTQYF
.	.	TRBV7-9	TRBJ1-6	TGTGCCAGCAGCTTAGCGCGGAGCTCAGGGTGGAATTCACCCCTCCACTTT	CASSLARSSGWNSPLHF
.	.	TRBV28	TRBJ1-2	TGTGCCAGCATTTCAGGGAATGGCTACACCTTC	CASISGNGYTF
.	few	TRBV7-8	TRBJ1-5	TGTGCCAGCAGCTTAGCAACAGGGAGCAATCAGCCCCAGCATTTT	CASSLATGSNQPQHF
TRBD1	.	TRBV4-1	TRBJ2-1	TGCGCCAGCAGCCCGTCCGGGACAGGGATATACAATGAGCAGTTCTTC	CASSPSGTGIYNEQFF
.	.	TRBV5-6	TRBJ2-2	TGTGCCAGCAGCTTGGTTCAGAACACCGGGGAGCTGTTTTTT	CASSLVQNTGELFF
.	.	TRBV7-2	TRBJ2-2	TGTGCCAGCAGCTTATACAAGTACACCGGGGAGCTGTTTTTT	CASSLYKYTGELFF
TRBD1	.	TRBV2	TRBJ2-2	TGTGCCAGCAGCGTCAGGGGGCTGGCCGGGGAGCTGTTTTTT	CASSVRGLAGELFF
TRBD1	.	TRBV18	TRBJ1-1	TGTGCCAGCTCAGCGACGGGACAGGGGAACACTGAAGCTTTCTTT	CASSATGQGNTEAFF
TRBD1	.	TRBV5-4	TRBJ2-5	TGTGCCAGCAGCGACCGACAGGGAAGGGGAGAGACCCAGTACTTC	CASSDRQGRGETQYF
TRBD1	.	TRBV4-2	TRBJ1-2	TGTGCCAGCAGCCCCCGGGACAGGGCCTATGGCTACACCTTC	CASSPRDRAYGYTF
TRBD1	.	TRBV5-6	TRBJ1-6	TGTGCCAGCAGCTTGGTTACAGGGGTCTCACCCCTCCACTTT	CASSLVTGVSPLHF
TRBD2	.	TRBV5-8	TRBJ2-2	TGTGCCAGCCCCCAGCGGGAATCGAACACCGGGGAGCTGTTTTTT	CASPQRESNTGELFF
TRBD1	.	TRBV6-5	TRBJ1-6	TGTGCCAGCAGTTACTATGGACAGGGGAATTCACCCCTCCACTTT	CASSYYGQGNSPLHF
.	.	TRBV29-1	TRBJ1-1	TGCAGCGTTGCATCCTCAGGGCAGAACACTGAAGCTTTCTTT	CSVASSGQNTEAFF
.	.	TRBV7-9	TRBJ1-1	TGTGCCAGCAGCCCCGGACAGAGGAACACTGAAGCTTTCTTT	CASSPGQRNTEAFF
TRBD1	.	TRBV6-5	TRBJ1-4	TGTGCCAGCACCGCGGGGACAGCAACTAATGAAAAACTGTTTTTT	CASTAGTATNEKLFF
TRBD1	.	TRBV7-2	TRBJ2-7	TGTGCCAGCAGCTTTCCCCGGACAGGGGGGAACGAGCAGTACTTC	CASSFPRTGGNEQYF
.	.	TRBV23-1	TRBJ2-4	TGCGCCAGCAGTCAATCGATAGAGCCTCTAGCCAAAAACATTCAGTACTTC	CASSQSIEPLAKNIQYF
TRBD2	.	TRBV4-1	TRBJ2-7	TGCGCCAGCAGCCAGGGACTAGCGGGAGAGGTGGGCTACGAGCAGTACTTC	CASSQGLAGEVGYEQYF
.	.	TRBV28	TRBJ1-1	TGTGCCAGCAGTTTATGGCTGTCAGGAGGGGAAGCTTTCTTT	CASSLWLSGGEAFF
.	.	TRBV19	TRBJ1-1	TGTGCCAGTAGTGCGTCAGGGTCGGCTTTCTTT	CASSASGSAFF
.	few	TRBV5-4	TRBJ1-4	TGTGCCAGCAGCGTGGACAGCCTTTCTAATGAAAAACTGTTTTTT	CASSVDSLSNEKLFF
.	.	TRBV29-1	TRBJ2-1	TGCAGCGTTGAAGGGGTTAGCCGGGGCAATGAGCAGTTCTTC	CSVEGVSRGNEQFF
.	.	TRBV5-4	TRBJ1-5	TGTGCCAGTCTACAGGATAATCAGCCCCAGCATTTT	CASLQDNQPQHF
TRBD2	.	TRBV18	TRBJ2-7	TGTGCCAGCTCACCGGGACTAGCGGGAGGAGGAGAGCAGTACTTC	CASSPGLAGGGEQYF
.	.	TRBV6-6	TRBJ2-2	TGTGCCAGCAGTTACTCGATTCGGACCGGGGAGCTGTTTTTT	CASSYSIRTGELFF
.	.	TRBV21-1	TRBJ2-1	TGTGCCAGCACTCCGACCCTGGACACGGAGCAGTTCTTC	CASTPTLDTEQFF
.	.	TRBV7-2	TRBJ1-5	TGTGCCAGCTGCGGGGGTTTTGACAATCAGCCCCAGCATTTT	CASCGGFDNQPQHF
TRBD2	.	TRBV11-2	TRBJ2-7	TGTGCCAGCAGCTTAGATCCTTTAGCGGGAGTGGGCGAGCAGTACTTC	CASSLDPLAGVGEQYF
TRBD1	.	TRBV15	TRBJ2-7	TGTGCCACCAGCAGGCTCGGGACAGGGATCGGGCAGTACTTC	CATSRLGTGIGQYF
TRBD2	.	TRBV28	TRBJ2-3	TGTGCCAGCACCTTAGTGCGGGGGACCGATACGCAGTATTTT	CASTLVRGTDTQYF
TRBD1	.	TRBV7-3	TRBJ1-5	TGTGCCAGCAGCCCAGTCCCCCTCGGACAGGGCAATAGCAATCAGCCCCAGCATTTT	CASSPVPLGQGNSNQPQHF
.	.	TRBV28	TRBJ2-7	TGTGCCAGCAATCTGTCAGGGCCCGAGCAGTACTTC	CASNLSGPEQYF
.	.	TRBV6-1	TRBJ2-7	TGTGCCAGCAGTGAACTTTCTCCTTCCCCCCGCGGGAACCGAAGGGAGCAGTACTTC	CASSELSPSPRGNRREQYF
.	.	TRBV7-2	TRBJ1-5	TGTGCCAGCAGCCTGGGACTGCTTAGCAATCAGCCCCAGCATTTT	CASSLGLLSNQPQHF
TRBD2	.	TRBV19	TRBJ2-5	TGTGCCAGTAGCGGGGGGGGCTCAGAGACCCAGTACTTC	CASSGGGSETQYF
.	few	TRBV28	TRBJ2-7	TGTGCCAGCAGGTCGCTGGGGGCAGCGAACGAGCAGTACTTC	CASRSLGAANEQYF
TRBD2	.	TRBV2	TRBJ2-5	TGTGCCAGCAGTGAAGGTCCTAGCGGGGGTACTAAGACCCAGTACTTC	CASSEGPSGGTKTQYF
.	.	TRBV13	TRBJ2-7	TGTGCCAGCACCCAAAGCGGCGGGTACGAGCAGTACTTC	CASTQSGGYEQYF
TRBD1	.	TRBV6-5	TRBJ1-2	TGTGCCAGTATCCCCCGGACAGGGGGCGCCGGTGGCTACACCTTC	CASIPRTGGAGGYTF
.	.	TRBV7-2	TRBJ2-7	TGTGCCAGCAGAGGGGCGGGGTACCCTCACGAGCAGTACTTC	CASRGAGYPHEQYF
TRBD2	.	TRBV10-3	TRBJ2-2	TGTGCCATCGGGGGTAGCGGGGGGACCGGGGAGCTGTTTTTT	CAIGGSGGTGELFF
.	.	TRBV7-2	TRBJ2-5	TGTGCCAGCAGCTTAGCGGGGGGTGAGACCCAGTACTTC	CASSLAGGETQYF
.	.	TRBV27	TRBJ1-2	TGTGCCAGCAGCCCAGCGGGGCAGCCAAACTATGGCTACACCTTC	CASSPAGQPNYGYTF
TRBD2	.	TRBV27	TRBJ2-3	TGTGCCAGCAGTCCCTGGGGGGGTCGGGCAGATACGCAGTATTTT	CASSPWGGRADTQYF
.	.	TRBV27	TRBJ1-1	TGTGCCAGCCCTAGAGGCTTGAACACTGAAGCTTTCTTT	CASPRGLNTEAFF
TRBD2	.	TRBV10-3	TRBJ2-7	TGTGCCATCAGTGAGGCGGGGGGGCCTCTTAGGGAGCAGTACTTC	CAISEAGGPLREQYF
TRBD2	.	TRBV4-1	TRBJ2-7	TGCGCCAGCAGCCGAAGCTCGACTAGCGAGGCCTCCTACGAGCAGTACTTC	CASSRSSTSEASYEQYF
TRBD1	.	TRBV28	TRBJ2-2	TGTGCCAGCAGCGGGGACAGAGGGGGGGAGCTGTTTTTT	CASSGDRGGELFF